These 29 T cell receptor beta chains were all obtained from the same sample, sequenced in a study of blood T cells in healthy people across ages. A second about 6 to 12 cycle PCR used barcoded and J-beta primers. TCRdb passed the 5' RACE reads through MiXCR, listing each CDR3 protein once. Here the sample spans 550,000 to 800,000 distinct CDR3 sequences, 32% being singletons. Source material: blood. The receptors here all came from an elderly woman in good health.

This clonotype was seen ten or more times. The rearrangement uses TRBV3-1 and TRBJ2-5; 7 bases match TRBD2. Trimming took 1 base from V and 5 from J; bases not matched to a gene: 7. The CDR3 extends over 15 amino acids. Germline CDR1 is LGHDT and CDR2 is YNNKEL (reference sequence). The CDR3 loop reads CASSQVGGLEETQYF. As DNA, the CDR3 is TGTGCCAGCAGCCAAGTAGGCGGACTAGAGGAGACCCAGTACTTC.

The table lists this clonotype with a few counts. The chain carries TRBV20-1 and TRBJ1-1; no reliable D call. V was pared by 5 bases and J by 0 bases, with 13 bases between. Germline assignment: CDR1 DFQATT and CDR2 SNEGSKA (reference sequence). The CDR3 consists of 14 residues. The chain's CDR3 is CSARRKGVNTEAFF. CDR3 coding DNA: TGCAGTGCTCGCCGGAAGGGAGTGAACACTGAAGCTTTCTTT.

The CDR3 DNA follows: TGTGCCAGCAGTCCCGAAGGGCGGGGAACAGATGTGCAGTATTTT. This sequence encodes CASSPEGRGTDVQYF. V is TRBV12-3 or TRBV12-4 and J is TRBJ2-3, with D possibly matching TRBD2 (6 bases). The CDR3 spans 15 residues. V lost 5 bases to trimming and J lost 11 bases, with 23 bases between them.

Comments on this clonotype: One end of the junction fails to match germline, which may point to a read error. This chain links TRBV7-2 with TRBJ1-3, with D perhaps TRBD1 (5 bases). Looked up from germline, CDR1 is SGHTA and CDR2 is FQGNSA. This CDR3 is 16 amino acids long. For the CDR3, the DNA is TGTGCCGGCAGCTTGTACAGGTCCCGAGCTGGAAACACCATATATTTT. This encodes CAGSLYRSRAGNTIYF.

The V gene is TRBV18, the J gene TRBJ2-6; D may correspond to TRBD1 or TRBD2 (5 bases each). V was pared by 2 bases and J by 0 bases, with 17 bases between. Per germline, CDR1 KGHSH and CDR2 LQKENI. The CDR3 sequence is 19 residues long. The CDR3: CASSPFDGGYRSGANVLTF. The CDR3 region has the DNA TGTGCCAGCTCACCATTTGATGGGGGTTACCGCTCTGGGGCCAACGTCCTGACTTTC.

The chain employs TRBV20-1 and TRBJ1-6; D is ambiguous. The length of the CDR3 is 16 residues. Trimming stripped 5 bases from V and 2 bases from J, with 16 bases between. CDR1 is DFQATT and CDR2 is SNEGSKA in the germline V gene (reference sequence). The CDR3 coding sequence is TGCAGTGCTGAGCCCATCCAGGCGACCTATAATTCACCCCTCCACTTT. Translated: CSAEPIQATYNSPLHF.

The J gene is TRBJ1-4, the V gene TRBV4-1; 7 nucleotides agree with TRBD1. Looked up from germline, CDR1 is MGHRA and CDR2 is YSYEKL. This CDR3 is built from 15 residues. The V and J ends lost 3 bases and 4 bases, in that order; junction bases with no gene match: 5. CDR3 in DNA: TGCGCCAGCAGCCATGGGGACAGCCGTAATGAAAAACTGTTTTTT. It is translated as CASSHGDSRNEKLFF.

This clonotype was recorded at least ten times. Sequence at one end of the junction differs from germline and may be a read error. Here the CDR3 DNA reads TGCAGTGCCAGAGGACCTAGCGGGGGGCACACAGATACGCAGTATTTT. Its translation: CSARGPSGGHTDTQYF. J is TRBJ2-3 and V is TRBV20-1, with 11 bases aligning to TRBD2. The CDR3 consists of 16 residues. From germline, CDR1 is DFQATT and CDR2 SNEGSKA (reference sequence).

This clonotype showed up many times. V and J are TRBV4-3 and TRBJ2-7, with 9 bases identical to TRBD1. With 3 bases clipped from V and 4 bases from J, the junction kept 4 bases outside the gene matches. The CDR3 runs to 14 residues. Germline V CDR1 and CDR2: LGHNA, YSLEER. CDR3 sequence: CASSQGDREYEQYF. DNA of the CDR3: TGCGCCAGCAGCCAGGGGGACAGGGAATACGAGCAGTACTTC.

This clonotype was picked up many times. V gene TRBV3-1 combines with J gene TRBJ2-3; 9 bases are a match to TRBD1. V lost 5 bases to trimming and J lost 4 bases; unmatched junction nucleotides: 10. The CDR3 sequence is 16 residues long. Germline-derived CDR1 and CDR2 are LGHDT and YNNKEL (reference sequence). The CDR3 region has the DNA TGTGCCAGCAGCAAGTCCGGGACAGGGTTCGCAGATACGCAGTATTTT. Protein product: CASSKSGTGFADTQYF.

This rearrangement joins TRBV7-8 to TRBJ2-1, with 8 bases identical to TRBD1. Germline assignment: CDR1 SGHVS and CDR2 FQNEAQ. CDR3 length: 16 amino acids. J gave up 6 bases and V 5 bases, and 12 bases lay outside the gene matches. DNA for the CDR3: TGTGCCAGCAGCAGCGACCGACAGGGGTATATCAATGAGCAGTTCTTC. The encoded protein is CASSSDRQGYINEQFF.

Here the CDR3 DNA reads TGTGCCAGCAGTTTCCGCGGGGGTCCTTCCTACAATGAGCAGTACTTC. Its protein is CASSFRGGPSYNEQYF. The rearrangement links TRBV27 to TRBJ2-1; 7 nucleotides align to TRBD2. TRBJ2-7 matches the DNA end more closely, so the J call is doubtful. This CDR3 has 16 residues. CDR1 MNHEY and CDR2 SMNVEV come from the germline V gene (reference sequence).

Worth noting for this clonotype: This may arise from a read error, as a much more abundant clone is one base away. The rearrangement joins TRBV5-1 to TRBJ2-7, with 8 bases lining up with TRBD2. The CDR3 loop spans 15 amino acids. Per the germline V gene, CDR1 is SGHRS and CDR2 is YFSETQ. Trimming removed 0 bases from V and 1 base from J; junction bases left unmatched: 3. CDR3 nucleotides: TGCGCCAGCAGCTTGGGACCTAGCGGGTCCTACGAGCAGTACTTC. It translates to CASSLGPSGSYEQYF.

In its sample, this clonotype was seen many times. The rearrangement joins TRBV4-3 to TRBJ1-2, with 9 positions matching TRBD1. The CDR3 contains 16 residues. With 0 bases clipped from V and 4 bases from J, the junction kept 6 bases outside the gene matches. Germline CDR1 LGHNA, CDR2 YSLEER. The CDR3 protein is CASSQDDGTGSYGYTF. In DNA, the CDR3 is TGCGCCAGCAGCCAAGATGATGGGACAGGGTCCTATGGCTACACCTTC.

In its sample, this clonotype was seen many times. The chain couples TRBV5-1 to TRBJ2-7; D tentatively fits TRBD1 or TRBD2 (6 bases each). V lost 0 bases, J lost 4 bases, and 17 bases lay in between. Germline CDR1 reads SGHRS; CDR2 reads YFSETQ. The CDR3 contains 16 residues. CDR3 nucleotides: TGCGCCAGCAGCTTGGCCCCGGGGGCCCCCTCGTACGAGCAGTACTTC. It yields the protein CASSLAPGAPSYEQYF.

In this sample, this clonotype turned up many times. This chain joins TRBV7-2 and TRBJ2-5; tentative D call: TRBD1 (6 bases). The CDR3 is made up of 14 amino acids. Trimming stripped 0 bases from V and 6 bases from J, with 11 bases between. Germline V gene data show CDR1 as SGHTA and CDR2 as FQGNSA. This chain's CDR3 is CASSLARQGKTQYF. CDR3 coding DNA: TGTGCCAGCAGCTTAGCGCGTCAGGGGAAGACCCAGTACTTC. Full variable domain (remainder filled in from reference TRBV7-2 and TRBJ2-5): GAGVSQSPSNKVTEKGKDVELRCDPISGHTALYWYRQSLGQGLEFLIYFQGNSAPDKSGLPSDRFSAERTGGSVSTLTIQRTQQEDSAVYLCASSLARQGKTQYFGPGTRLLVL.

This clonotype was observed many times. V gene TRBV5-1 combines with J gene TRBJ1-2, with D unclear. The germline V gene has CDR1 SGHRS and CDR2 YFSETQ. The CDR3 covers 13 residues. The ends were cut back, 4 bases at V and 4 bases at J, with 11 bases in the middle. The CDR3 DNA is TGCGCCAGCAGCCCGGCCTCGGGCTATGGCTACACCTTC. It is translated as CASSPASGYGYTF.

The sample holds a few counts of this clonotype. Sequence at one end of the junction differs from germline and may be a read error. The chain links TRBV3-1 to TRBJ2-7; the D gene could be TRBD1 or TRBD2 (5 bases each). CDR1 and CDR2 from the germline V gene are LGHDT and YNNKEL (reference sequence). The CDR3 is made up of 14 amino acids. The CDR3 DNA is TGTGCCAGCAGCCAGGGACGGAAATCCTACGGGCAGTACTTC. Encoded protein: CASSQGRKSYGQYF.

This sequence joins TRBV20-1 and TRBJ1-1, with D perhaps matching TRBD1 (6 bases). This CDR3 region has 13 residues. Per germline, CDR1 DFQATT and CDR2 SNEGSKA (reference sequence). V lost 3 bases and J lost 7, with 15 bases in between. Here the CDR3 reads CSASPLTGNEAFF. The CDR3 DNA is TGCAGTGCTAGTCCTCTAACAGGGAATGAAGCTTTCTTT.

This clonotype has a handful of counts. The chain recombines TRBV4-2 with TRBJ1-5; TRBD1 matches 10 bases. The CDR3 has 15 residues. The V gene's germline CDR1 is LGHNA and CDR2 YNFKEQ. J lost 6 bases, V lost 4 bases, and 6 bases had no gene match. CDR3 nucleotides: TGTGCCAGCAGCCGACAGGGGGCTGACGGTCAGCCCCAGCATTTT. Its protein is CASSRQGADGQPQHF.

Many counts were recorded for this clonotype. A much larger clone lies one base from this, so it may be a read error. The genes are TRBV2 and TRBJ2-5; TRBD2 aligns across 8 bases. V lost 8 bases, J lost 11 bases, and 16 bases stayed unmatched. This CDR3 is 14 amino acids long. The germline gives CDR1 SNHLY, CDR2 FYNNEI. In nucleotides, the CDR3 is TGTGCCAGCGTAAGCGGGGGCCCCCACAATGAGCAGTACTTC. It translates to CASVSGGPHNEQYF.

Details on this clonotype: At one end the junction does not follow the germline gene, possibly because of a read error. This chain connects TRBV9 to TRBJ2-2, with 16 bases lining up with TRBD2. Germline CDR1 and CDR2: SGDLS and YYNGEE. The CDR3 is 19 residues long. CDR3 coding DNA: TGTGCCAGCAGCGTAACCGGGACTAGCGGGGGGGGGCTCACCGGGGAGCGGTTTTTT. It specifies CASSVTGTSGGGLTGERFF.

About this clonotype itself: One end of the junction fails to match germline, which may point to a read error. The chain joins TRBV28 to TRBJ1-1, with D possibly being TRBD1 (5 bases). Germline-derived CDR1 and CDR2 are MDHEN and SYDVKM. This CDR3 region has 14 residues. CDR3 nucleotides: TGTGTCAGCAGGGATACAGCCAGGAGAACTGAAGCTTTCTTT. This sequence encodes CVSRDTARRTEAFF.

This clonotype was seen more than once but under ten times. A single base separates this from a much larger clone, so it may be a read error. The chain couples TRBV5-1 to TRBJ2-5; maybe TRBD2 (6 bases). CDR1 is SGHRS and CDR2 is YFSETQ in the germline V gene. The CDR3 runs to 14 residues. V was cut by 0 bases and J by 11 bases, with 17 bases left in between. CDR3 sequence reads: CASSLGRSGTEQYF. CDR3 sequence (DNA): TGCGCCAGCAGCTTGGGGAGGTCGGGGACTGAGCAGTACTTC.

The chain is built from TRBV18 and TRBJ1-2, with D tentatively TRBD1 (5 bases). The CDR3 is 15 amino acids. Germline CDR1 KGHSH, CDR2 LQKENI. Trimming cost V 2 bases and J 7 bases, with 17 bases left between them. The CDR3 spells CASSPGTATGSGYTF. Written as DNA, the CDR3 is TGTGCCAGCTCACCAGGGACGGCGACTGGAAGTGGCTACACCTTC.

This clonotype turned up a few times. This could be a read error, since a much larger clone is one nucleotide away. The J gene is TRBJ2-4, the V gene TRBV5-6; 10 nucleotides align to TRBD2. With V trimmed by 4 bases and J by 13 bases, 17 bases remained unmatched. The CDR3 runs to 16 residues. The germline V gene has CDR1 SGHDT and CDR2 YYEEEE. The DNA for the CDR3 is TGTGCCAGCAGCCGTGCGAGCGGGGGGGCCTTCAGTGAGCAGTACTTC. This translates into CASSRASGGAFSEQYF.

This clonotype has at least ten counts. The chain joins TRBV20-1 to TRBJ2-7, with 7 bases identical to TRBD1. CDR3 length: 14 amino acids. Unmatched junction bases numbered 11, after V lost 2 bases and J lost 7 bases. Germline V gene sequence: CDR1 DFQATT, CDR2 SNEGSKA (reference sequence). The CDR3 reads CSARPGQASREQYF. CDR3 nucleotides: TGCAGTGCTAGACCAGGACAGGCCTCACGGGAGCAGTACTTC.

This clonotype was detected only a few times. J is TRBJ2-5 and V is TRBV20-1, with 8 bases identical to TRBD2. The CDR3 covers 15 residues. The V gene's germline CDR1 is DFQATT and CDR2 SNEGSKA (reference sequence). The V gene end was trimmed by 0 bases and the J gene end by 6 bases; junction bases not matched to a gene: 9. The CDR3 bases are TGCAGTGCTAGAGATGTCGGGGGGGCCCTGAAGACCCAGTACTTC. Amino acid sequence: CSARDVGGALKTQYF.

This clonotype came up many times. V is TRBV20-1 and J is TRBJ2-7; D unclear. V dropped 0 bases and J dropped 6 bases, with 6 bases sitting between them. CDR3 length: 11 residues. Germline lookup yields CDR1 DFQATT and CDR2 SNEGSKA (reference sequence). CDR3 nucleotide sequence: TGCAGTGCTAGAGATTCGCTCGAGCAGTACTTC. Translating it yields CSARDSLEQYF.